Below are 30 T cell receptor beta chains sequenced from a single sample in a study of blood T cell repertoires in COVID-19. The data were produced by immunoSEQ multiplex PCR, yet TCRdb's version contains in-frame clones alone and is incomplete. The sample lists 35,000 to 55,000 clones; more than 70% were seen once. Specimen: peripheral blood. The receptors here all came from a human donor in a cohort sampled during active COVID-19.

The chain has TRBV9 and TRBJ2-7, with 7 bases aligning to TRBD1. CDR1 SGDLS and CDR2 YYNGEE come from the germline V gene. The CDR3 length is 14 residues. After removal of 4 bases from V and 2 bases from J, the junction contained 6 bases not matched to a gene. CDR3 amino acids: CASSPGQVTYEQYF. CDR3 in DNA: TGTGCCAGCAGCCCCGGACAGGTAACCTACGAGCAGTACTTC.

The CDR3 loop is CSVAGTGELFF. CDR3 DNA: TGCAGCGTTGCAGGGACCGGGGAGCTGTTTTTT. The chain couples TRBV29-1 to TRBJ2-2; D possibly corresponds to TRBD1 (5 bases). CDR3 size: 11 residues. V lost 4 bases to trimming and J lost 5 bases, with 5 bases between them. CDR1 and CDR2 (germline): SQVTM, ANQGSEA.

This clone was detected a few times. V usage is TRBV30 and J usage is TRBJ2-5; 12 bases match TRBD2. The CDR3 is 15 amino acids. Germline loops: CDR1 GTSNPN, CDR2 SVGIG (reference sequence). The ends lost 1 base at V and 5 bases at J; junction bases unmatched: 5. The CDR3 here is CAWSEPGLAGETQYF. The CDR3 DNA is TGTGCCTGGAGTGAGCCCGGACTAGCGGGGGAGACCCAGTACTTC. Complete variable domain (other parts from reference TRBV30 and TRBJ2-5): SQTIHQWPATLVQPVGSPLSLECTVEGTSNPNLYWYRQAAGRGLQLLFYSVGIGQISSEVPQNLSASRPQDRQFILSSKKLLLSDSGFYLCAWSEPGLAGETQYFGPGTRLLVL.

The gene calls are TRBV9 and TRBJ1-3, with 7 positions matching TRBD1. The germline CDR1 and CDR2 sequences are SGDLS and YYNGEE. The CDR3 has 15 residues. V lost 3 bases and J lost 4; bases outside the gene matches: 7. CDR3 region: CASSGARGPGNTIYF. DNA of the CDR3: TGTGCCAGCAGCGGAGCGAGGGGGCCGGGAAACACCATATATTTT.

This sequence joins TRBV3-1 (or the pseudogene TRBV3-2) and TRBJ2-5; 9 bases match TRBD1. CDR3 length: 15 amino acids. V shed 2 bases and J 4 bases; nucleotides not matched to a gene: 5. Germline CDR1 is LGHDT and CDR2 is YNNKEL (reference sequence). CDR3: CASSQLGQGGETQYF. The CDR3, as DNA: TGTGCCAGCAGCCAATTGGGACAGGGAGGAGAGACCCAGTACTTC.

This clone is a singleton in its sample. The V and J genes are TRBV27 and TRBJ2-3; TRBD2 agrees at 7 bases. This CDR3 contains 16 residues. CDR1 is MNHEY, CDR2 SMNVEV, per germline (reference sequence). Germline trimming cut 1 base from V and 0 bases from J; bases unmatched to any gene: 4. In DNA form, the CDR3 reads TGTGCCAGCAGTTTATTGGCGGGGGAGAGCACAGATACGCAGTATTTT. Translated, it gives CASSLLAGESTDTQYF.

The J gene is TRBJ1-2, the V gene TRBV24-1; TRBD1 might be the D (6 bases). There are 12 residues in the CDR3. Between the trimmed V and J ends, which lost 4 bases and 4 bases, there was a span of 6 bases. From germline, CDR1 is KGHDR and CDR2 SFDVKD. CDR3 region: CATSETGYGYTF. CDR3 nucleotide sequence: TGTGCCACCAGTGAGACAGGCTATGGCTACACCTTC.

CDR3 nucleotides: TGCGCCAGCAGCCGGGCGGGAACTGAAGCTTTCTTT. It yields the protein CASSRAGTEAFF. This chain uses TRBV4-3 with TRBJ1-1; D is uncertain. The germline CDR1 and CDR2 sequences are LGHNA and YSLEER. The ends were cut back, 4 bases at V and 5 bases at J, with 8 bases in the middle. The CDR3 is 12 residues long.

This chain links TRBV2 with TRBJ1-1, with D tentatively TRBD1 (6 bases). The CDR3 has 14 residues. V was shortened by 7 bases and J by 8 bases, with 20 bases between the two germline ends. Germline V lookup: CDR1 SNHLY, CDR2 FYNNEI. The CDR3 here is CASNQRGTLQEAFF. The CDR3 nucleotides read TGTGCCAGCAATCAAAGGGGGACACTTCAGGAAGCTTTCTTT. Filled out from reference TRBV2 and TRBJ1-1, the complete variable domain reads EPEVTQTPSHQVTQMGQEVILRCVPISNHLYFYWYRQILGQKVEFLVSFYNNEISEKSEIFDDQFSVERPDGSNFTLKIRSTKLEDSAMYFCASNQRGTLQEAFFGQGTRLTVV.

J is TRBJ2-5 and V is TRBV25-1; D gene uncertain. This CDR3 is built from 14 residues. Germline lookup yields CDR1 MGHDK and CDR2 SYGVNS. The germline V and J ends were trimmed by 3 bases and 7 bases, with 15 bases remaining between them. CDR3: CASSDLPSVGTQYF. DNA of the CDR3: TGTGCCAGCAGTGACCTACCCTCCGTCGGGACCCAGTACTTC.

In its sample, this clone was seen a few times. V is TRBV11-2 and J is TRBJ1-2; D ambiguous. Between the trimmed V and J ends, which lost 1 base and 4 bases, there was a span of 10 bases. This CDR3 spans 14 amino acids. Germline V gene data show CDR1 as SGHAT and CDR2 as FQNNGV. The CDR3 sequence is CASSLGGNGYGYTF. The DNA for the CDR3 is TGTGCCAGCAGCTTAGGAGGGAACGGCTATGGCTACACCTTC.

This clone was seen only once. V is TRBV4-1 and J is TRBJ1-6; D unclear. V was cut by 0 bases and J by 1 base, with 13 bases left in between. The CDR3 totals 18 residues. The V gene's germline CDR1 is MGHRA and CDR2 YSYEKL. The CDR3 sequence: CASSQEVNGASYNSPLHF. The CDR3 DNA reads TGCGCCAGCAGCCAAGAGGTGAACGGAGCATCCTATAATTCACCCCTCCACTTT.

This clone showed up just once. The rearrangement uses TRBV30 and TRBJ2-5; the D gene is possibly TRBD1 (6 bases). CDR1 GTSNPN and CDR2 SVGIG come from the germline V gene (reference sequence). V was shortened by 5 bases and J by 5 bases, with 9 bases between the two germline ends. This CDR3 has 11 residues. CDR3 in DNA: TGTGCCTGGGGGGGCCGGGAGACCCAGTACTTC. It codes for CAWGGRETQYF.

This chain connects TRBV19 to TRBJ1-3, with 10 bases matching TRBD1. The junction had 7 bases not matched to a gene; V was cut back by 4 bases and J by 1 base. Germline assignment: CDR1 LNHDA and CDR2 SQIVND (reference sequence). This CDR3 comprises 17 residues. The chain's CDR3 is CASSKTGGAGSGNTIYF. The CDR3 DNA sequence: TGTGCCAGTAGTAAGACAGGGGGCGCGGGATCTGGAAACACCATATATTTT.

The V gene is TRBV7-8, the J gene TRBJ1-2, with D unclear. CDR3 size: 13 residues. Germline V gives CDR1 SGHVS, CDR2 FQNEAQ. Trimming cost V 5 bases and J 0 bases, with 7 bases left between them. For the CDR3, the DNA is TGTGCCAGCAGCAGAACACCTAACTATGGCTACACCTTC. It translates to CASSRTPNYGYTF. The full variable domain, with the rest looked up from reference TRBV7-8 and TRBJ1-2, is GAGVSQSPRYKVAKRGQDVALRCDPISGHVSLFWYQQALGQGPEFLTYFQNEAQLDKSGLPSDRFFAERPEGSVSTLKIQRTQQEDSAVYLCASSRTPNYGYTFGSGTRLTVV.

The chain combines TRBV7-2 with TRBJ1-4, with 7 bases identical to TRBD1. Trimming cost V 5 bases and J 6 bases; bases outside gene matches: 18. CDR1 is SGHTA, CDR2 FQGNSA, per germline. The CDR3 extends over 18 amino acids. The CDR3 nucleotides read TGTGCCAGCAGCCCAGACAGGGTGGGGGATTTAAGGGATGAAAAACTGTTTTTT. This codes for CASSPDRVGDLRDEKLFF.

The chain joins TRBV15 to TRBJ1-4; D gene unclear. The germline V gene encodes CDR1 LNHNV and CDR2 YYDKDF (reference sequence). The length of the CDR3 is 13 residues. V dropped 4 bases and J dropped 5 bases, with 8 bases sitting between them. CDR3 sequence: CATSTRLNEKLFF. CDR3 sequence (DNA): TGTGCCACCAGCACCAGGCTGAATGAAAAACTGTTTTTT.

The genes are TRBV6-5 and TRBJ2-1; D may be TRBD1 (6 bases). Trimming shortened V by 2 bases and J by 6 bases, and 8 bases separated the two germline ends. The CDR3 loop spans 13 amino acids. Germline V gives CDR1 MNHEY, CDR2 SVGAGI. In DNA form, the CDR3 reads TGTGCCAGCAGTTACGGGGGCCTCAATGAGCAGTTCTTC. This sequence encodes CASSYGGLNEQFF.

This clone came up once. The chain employs TRBV9 and TRBJ1-4; D unclear. Trimming shortened V by 0 bases and J by 8 bases, and 14 bases separated the two germline ends. This CDR3 comprises 15 residues. The germline V gene has CDR1 SGDLS and CDR2 YYNGEE. CDR3 loop: CASSVGGIRGEKLFF. The DNA for the CDR3 is TGTGCCAGCAGCGTAGGGGGTATTCGGGGAGAAAAACTGTTTTTT.

V is TRBV3-1 (or the pseudogene TRBV3-2) and J is TRBJ1-5; TRBD1 matches at 7 bases. Germline lookup yields CDR1 LGHDT and CDR2 YNNKEL (reference sequence). V was pared by 0 bases and J by 5 bases, with 7 bases of the junction left unmatched. The CDR3 extends over 16 amino acids. The CDR3 here is CASSQDYQGDDQPQHF. The CDR3 nucleotides read TGTGCCAGCAGCCAAGATTACCAGGGGGACGATCAGCCCCAGCATTTT.

The CDR3 region is CASSRRTGTETQYF. For the CDR3, the DNA is TGTGCCAGCAGCCGACGGACAGGGACCGAGACCCAGTACTTC. This chain links TRBV7-9 with TRBJ2-5; the match to TRBD1 covers 8 bases. The V gene end was trimmed by 5 bases and the J gene end by 5 bases; junction bases not matched to a gene: 7. The CDR3 runs 14 residues. The V gene's germline CDR1 is SEHNR and CDR2 FQNEAQ (reference sequence).

The genes are TRBV2 and TRBJ2-7; possibly TRBD1 for D (6 bases). The V gene's germline CDR1 is SNHLY and CDR2 FYNNEI. The V gene lost 4 bases and the J gene lost 2 bases, with 12 bases spanning the gap. The CDR3 is 14 amino acids. CDR3 in amino acids: CASSGDIQAYEQYF. The CDR3 DNA reads TGTGCCAGCAGTGGGGACATCCAGGCCTACGAGCAGTACTTC.

The chain uses TRBV3-1 (or the pseudogene TRBV3-2) and TRBJ2-7, with TRBD1 identical over 7 bases. The CDR3 is 14 residues long. The germline V gene has CDR1 LGHDT and CDR2 YNNKEL (reference sequence). V was pared by 4 bases and J by 0 bases, with 3 bases of the junction left unmatched. The CDR3 DNA is TGTGCCAGCAGCCGACAGGGTTTCTCCTACGAGCAGTACTTC. Translating gives CASSRQGFSYEQYF.

The chain joins TRBV11-2 to TRBJ1-3; 11 bases fit TRBD1. The germline gives CDR1 SGHAT, CDR2 FQNNGV. This CDR3 has 17 amino acids. V trimming: 6 bases; J trimming: 2 bases; junction bases outside the gene matches: 9. CDR3: CASRRAPGQGAGNTIYF. For the CDR3, the DNA is TGTGCCAGCAGAAGAGCGCCGGGACAGGGGGCTGGAAACACCATATATTTT.

The rearrangement uses TRBV28 and TRBJ2-2; D uncertain. This CDR3 has 11 residues. Germline loops: CDR1 MDHEN, CDR2 SYDVKM. Trimming shortened V by 5 bases and J by 7 bases, and 5 bases separated the two germline ends. The chain's CDR3 is CASSTYGELFF. The CDR3 DNA reads TGTGCCAGCAGTACTTACGGGGAGCTGTTTTTT. Full variable domain (missing parts from reference TRBV28 and TRBJ2-2): DVKVTQSSRYLVKRTGEKVFLECVQDMDHENMFWYRQDPGLGLRLIYFSYDVKMKEKGDIPEGYSVSREKKERFSLILESASTNQTSMYLCASSTYGELFFGEGSRLTVL.

In nucleotides, the CDR3 is TGTGCCAGCAGCTTAGCCCCAGGGATCACTGAAGCTTTCTTT. Protein: CASSLAPGITEAFF. The chain employs TRBV11-2 and TRBJ1-1; TRBD1 is a possible D gene (5 bases). V was shortened by 1 base and J by 4 bases, with 10 bases between the two germline ends. This CDR3 spans 14 amino acids. CDR1 is SGHAT and CDR2 is FQNNGV in the germline V gene. The variable domain in full, with the rest retrieved from reference TRBV11-2 and TRBJ1-1, is EAGVAQSPRYKIIEKRQSVAFWCNPISGHATLYWYQQILGQGPKLLIQFQNNGVVDDSQLPKDRFSAERLKGVDSTLKIQPAKLEDSAVYLCASSLAPGITEAFFGQGTRLTVV.

V and J are TRBV2 and TRBJ2-5; 9 nucleotides align to TRBD2. The V gene end was trimmed by 7 bases and the J gene end by 4 bases; junction bases not matched to a gene: 19. Germline V lookup: CDR1 SNHLY, CDR2 FYNNEI. This CDR3 region has 18 residues. CDR3: CASNSWAGGLREGETQYF. Here the CDR3 DNA reads TGTGCCAGCAACTCGTGGGCGGGGGGGCTCCGTGAGGGAGAGACCCAGTACTTC.

The CDR3 protein is CASSDPGATEAFF. The DNA of the CDR3 is TGCGCCAGCAGTGACCCTGGGGCCACTGAAGCTTTCTTT. The chain is built from TRBV10-1 and TRBJ1-1; tentative D call: TRBD1 (5 bases). The germline CDR1 and CDR2 sequences are WNHNN and SYGVQD (reference sequence). The CDR3 is 13 amino acids. Trimming took 3 bases from V and 4 from J, leaving 9 bases between them.

This chain uses TRBV4-3 with TRBJ2-1; 8 bases fit TRBD2. The V segment lost 4 bases and the J segment 4 bases; nucleotides outside the gene matches: 3. The CDR3 extends over 14 amino acids. Germline CDR1 LGHNA, CDR2 YSLEER. CDR3 bases: TGCGCCAGCAGCCCCGGACTAGCTTACAATGAGCAGTTCTTC. Its translation: CASSPGLAYNEQFF.

The chain employs TRBV7-9 and TRBJ1-6; D remains unclear. This CDR3 spans 14 amino acids. The germline V gene encodes CDR1 SEHNR and CDR2 FQNEAQ (reference sequence). Trimming removed 3 bases from V and 5 bases from J, with 8 bases in between. CDR3 nucleotide sequence: TGTGCCAGCAGCTTGGGCAGAGATAATTCACCCCTCCACTTT. It yields the protein CASSLGRDNSPLHF. Looking up the rest from reference TRBV7-9 and TRBJ1-6 gives the full variable domain: DTGVSQNPRHKITKRGQNVTFRCDPISEHNRLYWYRQTLGQGPEFLTYFQNEAQLEKSRLLSDRFSAERPKGSFSTLEIQRTEQGDSAMYLCASSLGRDNSPLHFGNGTRLTVT.